This is a list of T cell receptor beta chains from one sample in a study of human T cells and chemical hapten exposure. MiXCR, run by TCRdb on the RACE reads, gives a single entry per CDR3 protein. Of 50,000 to 65,000 distinct CDR3 sequences listed, 9.9% are singletons. Sequences were derived from whole blood, sampled in connection with sensitization to the hapten diphenylcyclopropenone (DPC). Every receptor here comes from a woman aged 40 to 49 with alopecia areata. Some clones in this sample may be carry-over from other donors' samples. CDR3s include the opening cysteine and the closing phenylalanine or tryptophan. A D gene is named only where the DNA matches it firmly. Expanded clones are given a class, and other clones once, few, many or no size at all.

v_call	clone_size	cdr3_length	d_call	j_call	cdr3_nt	cdr3_aa
TRBV12-2	many	18	NA	TRBJ1-1	TGTGCAAGTCGCTTAGCGCAAGGTTCAGGGCTCTCAAACACTGAAGCTTTCTTT	CASRLAQGSGLSNTEAFF
TRBV3-1	few	13	NA	TRBJ2-1	TGTGCCAGCAGCCCCGGGACAACCTATGAGCAGTTCTTC	CASSPGTTYEQFF
TRBV20-1	NA	11	NA	TRBJ1-1	TGCAGTGCCCCCCGTTCTTTAGAAGCTTTCTTT	CSAPRSLEAFF
TRBV2	many	14	TRBD1	TRBJ2-5	TGTGCCAGCAGTGACCCGGGACAGCTAGAGACCCAGTACTTC	CASSDPGQLETQYF
TRBV18	NA	14	NA	TRBJ1-4	TGTGCCAGCTCACTAGGACCGTTCGATGAAAAACTGTTTTTT	CASSLGPFDEKLFF
TRBV7-3	many	14	NA	TRBJ1-1	TGTGCCAGCAGCTTAGGGGGATGGGAGACTGAAGCTTTCTTT	CASSLGGWETEAFF
TRBV4-2	NA	16	NA	TRBJ1-1	TGTGCCAGCAGCCAAGAATTAGGGTTCATGAACACTGAAGCTTTCTTT	CASSQELGFMNTEAFF
TRBV9	many	14	NA	TRBJ2-2	TGTGCCAGCAGCGTAGCACTGCACACCGGGGAGCTGTTTTTT	CASSVALHTGELFF
TRBV15	many	13	NA	TRBJ2-1	TGTGCCACCAGCAGGTACAGGGAGGCTGAGCAGTTCTTC	CATSRYREAEQFF
TRBV6-5	few	15	NA	TRBJ2-2	TGTGCCAGCAGTTACTCGTCAGCGGGCACCGGGGAGCTGTTTTTT	CASSYSSAGTGELFF
TRBV19	few	13	NA	TRBJ1-3	TGTGCCAGTTACGGATACTCTGGAAACACCATATATTTT	CASYGYSGNTIYF
TRBV2	NA	13	TRBD1	TRBJ2-1	TGTGCCAGCAGCCGGGACAGTTACAATGAGCAGTTCTTC	CASSRDSYNEQFF
TRBV2	few	14	TRBD2	TRBJ2-1	TGTGCCAGCAGGTCTAGCGGGGGGAACAATGAGCAGTTCTTC	CASRSSGGNNEQFF
TRBV29-1	few	11	NA	TRBJ2-5	TGCAGCGTTGGGGGGCTTGAGACCCAGTACTTC	CSVGGLETQYF
TRBV27	few	16	TRBD2	TRBJ2-1	TGTGCCAGCAGTCCCGGTCGGCTAGCGGGGGGCACCGAGCAGTTCTTC	CASSPGRLAGGTEQFF
TRBV5-5	NA	16	NA	TRBJ1-1	TGTGCCAGCAGCTTGGGTCAGGGGATAGGGAACACTGAAGCTTTCTTT	CASSLGQGIGNTEAFF
TRBV18	NA	13	TRBD1	TRBJ1-1	TGTGCCACTTACCAGGGGGGGAACACTGAAGCTTTCTTT	CATYQGGNTEAFF
TRBV9	many	17	NA	TRBJ2-5	TGTGCCAGCAGCTCCCCTTCTGGCACAGAACCTCAAGAGACCCAGTACTTC	CASSSPSGTEPQETQYF
TRBV7-9	many	14	NA	TRBJ1-2	TGTGCCAGCAGCCCTCCAGTCAGTAACTATGGCTACACCTTC	CASSPPVSNYGYTF
TRBV7-8	NA	12	NA	TRBJ1-4	TGTGCCAGCAGCAGAGTGGGGGAAAAACTGTTTTTT	CASSRVGEKLFF
TRBV4-1	few	11	NA	TRBJ1-1	TGCGCCAGCAGCCAAGAAACGGGTAGCTTCTTT	CASSQETGSFF
TRBV4-2	NA	17	TRBD2	TRBJ2-2	TGTGCCAGCAGCTCCCGACTAGCGGGGGGGAACACCGGGGAGCTGTTTTTT	CASSSRLAGGNTGELFF
TRBV20-1	NA	15	TRBD1	TRBJ1-1	TGCAGTGCTAGAGAGGGTCAGGGGGCAAGAACTGAAGCTTTCTTT	CSAREGQGARTEAFF
TRBV7-6	many	18	NA	TRBJ2-2	TGTGCCAGCAGCTTAGCGGCGTCCGGGGCGGGGACGGCCGGGGAGCTGTTTTTT	CASSLAASGAGTAGELFF
TRBV7-9	few	13	NA	TRBJ1-1	TGTGCCAGCAGCTATACTCCCCAACCTGAAGCTTTCTTT	CASSYTPQPEAFF
TRBV18	many	14	NA	TRBJ1-5	TGTGCCAGCTCACCCCGTGGGGGGGATCAGCCCCAGCATTTT	CASSPRGGDQPQHF
TRBV7-6	few	15	NA	TRBJ2-7	TGTGCCAGCAGCTTTGGCGGAGGTAACTCCTACGAGCAGTACTTC	CASSFGGGNSYEQYF
TRBV4-3	few	15	NA	TRBJ2-2	TGCGCCAGCAGCCCCTTGGGTACGAACACCGGGGAGCTGTTTTTT	CASSPLGTNTGELFF
TRBV12-3/TRBV12-4	NA	15	TRBD1	TRBJ1-4	TGTGCCAGCAGTCCCGGACAGGGCAGTAAGGAAAAACTGTTTTTT	CASSPGQGSKEKLFF